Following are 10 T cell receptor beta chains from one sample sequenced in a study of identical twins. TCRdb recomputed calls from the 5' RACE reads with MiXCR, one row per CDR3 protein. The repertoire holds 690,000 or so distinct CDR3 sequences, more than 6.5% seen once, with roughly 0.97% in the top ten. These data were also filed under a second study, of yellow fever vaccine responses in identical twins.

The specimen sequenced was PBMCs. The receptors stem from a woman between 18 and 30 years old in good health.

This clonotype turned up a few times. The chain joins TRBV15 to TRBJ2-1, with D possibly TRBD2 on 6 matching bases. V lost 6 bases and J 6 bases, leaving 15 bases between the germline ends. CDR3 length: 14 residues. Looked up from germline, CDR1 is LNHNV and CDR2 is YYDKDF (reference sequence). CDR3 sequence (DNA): TGTGCCACCAGGTCGGTAGCGGAACCCAATGAGCAGTTCTTC. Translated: CATRSVAEPNEQFF.

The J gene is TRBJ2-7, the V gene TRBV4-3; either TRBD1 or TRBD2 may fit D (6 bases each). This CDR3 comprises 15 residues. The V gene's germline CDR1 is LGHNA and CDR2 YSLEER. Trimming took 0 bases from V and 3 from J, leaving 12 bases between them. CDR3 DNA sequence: TGCGCCAGCAGCCAAGATAAGGGGGACTTCTACGAGCAGTACTTC. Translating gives CASSQDKGDFYEQYF.

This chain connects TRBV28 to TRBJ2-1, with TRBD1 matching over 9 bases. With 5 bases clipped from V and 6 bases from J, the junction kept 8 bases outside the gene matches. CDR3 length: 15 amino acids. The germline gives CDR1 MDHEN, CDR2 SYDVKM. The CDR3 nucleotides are TGTGCCAGCAGTCCGCGGGACAGGGTTCCCAATGAGCAGTTCTTC. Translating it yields CASSPRDRVPNEQFF.

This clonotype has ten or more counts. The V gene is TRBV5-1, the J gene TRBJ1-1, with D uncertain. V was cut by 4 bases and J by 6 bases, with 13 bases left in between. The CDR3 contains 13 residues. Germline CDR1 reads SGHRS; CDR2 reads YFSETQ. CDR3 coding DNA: TGCGCCAGCAGCAATAGTCCGGAGGCTGAAGCTTTCTTT. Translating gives CASSNSPEAEAFF.

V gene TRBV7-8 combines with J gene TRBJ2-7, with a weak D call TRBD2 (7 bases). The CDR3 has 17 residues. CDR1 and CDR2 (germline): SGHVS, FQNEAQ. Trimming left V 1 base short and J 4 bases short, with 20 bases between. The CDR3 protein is CASSLVSGGSLAYEQYF. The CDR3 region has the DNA TGTGCCAGCAGCTTAGTGTCGGGGGGCTCCCTCGCTTACGAGCAGTACTTC.

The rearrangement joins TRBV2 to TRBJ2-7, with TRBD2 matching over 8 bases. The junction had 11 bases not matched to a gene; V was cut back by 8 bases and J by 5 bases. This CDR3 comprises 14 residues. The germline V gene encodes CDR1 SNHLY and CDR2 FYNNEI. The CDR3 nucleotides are TGTGCCAGCCGGGAGGGGGACACTAGAAACGAGCAGTACTTC. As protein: CASREGDTRNEQYF.

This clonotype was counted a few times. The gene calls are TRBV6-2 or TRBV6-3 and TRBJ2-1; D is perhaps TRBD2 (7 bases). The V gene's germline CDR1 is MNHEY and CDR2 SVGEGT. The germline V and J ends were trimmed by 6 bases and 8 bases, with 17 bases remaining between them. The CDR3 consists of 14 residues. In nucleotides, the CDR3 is TGTGCCAGCAGAGGGGGGAGGGCCGTGTATGAGCAGTTCTTC. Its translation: CASRGGRAVYEQFF.

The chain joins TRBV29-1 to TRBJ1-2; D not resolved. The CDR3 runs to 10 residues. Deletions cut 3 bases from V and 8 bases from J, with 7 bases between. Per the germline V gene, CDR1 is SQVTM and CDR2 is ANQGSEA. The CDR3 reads CSVDGPGYTF. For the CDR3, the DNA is TGCAGCGTTGATGGGCCCGGCTACACCTTC.

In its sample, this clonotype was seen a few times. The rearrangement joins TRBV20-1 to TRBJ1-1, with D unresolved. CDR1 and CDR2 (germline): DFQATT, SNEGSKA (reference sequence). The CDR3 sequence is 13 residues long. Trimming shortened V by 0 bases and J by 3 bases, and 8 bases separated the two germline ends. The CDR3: CSAREKAYTEAFF. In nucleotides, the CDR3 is TGCAGTGCTAGAGAAAAGGCATACACTGAAGCTTTCTTT.

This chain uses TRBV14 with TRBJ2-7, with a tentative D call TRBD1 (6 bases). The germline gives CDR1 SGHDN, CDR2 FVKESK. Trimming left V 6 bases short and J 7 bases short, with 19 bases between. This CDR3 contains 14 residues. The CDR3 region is CASREQTGSGEQYF. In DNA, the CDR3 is TGTGCCAGCAGGGAACAAACAGGGTCGGGGGAGCAGTACTTC.